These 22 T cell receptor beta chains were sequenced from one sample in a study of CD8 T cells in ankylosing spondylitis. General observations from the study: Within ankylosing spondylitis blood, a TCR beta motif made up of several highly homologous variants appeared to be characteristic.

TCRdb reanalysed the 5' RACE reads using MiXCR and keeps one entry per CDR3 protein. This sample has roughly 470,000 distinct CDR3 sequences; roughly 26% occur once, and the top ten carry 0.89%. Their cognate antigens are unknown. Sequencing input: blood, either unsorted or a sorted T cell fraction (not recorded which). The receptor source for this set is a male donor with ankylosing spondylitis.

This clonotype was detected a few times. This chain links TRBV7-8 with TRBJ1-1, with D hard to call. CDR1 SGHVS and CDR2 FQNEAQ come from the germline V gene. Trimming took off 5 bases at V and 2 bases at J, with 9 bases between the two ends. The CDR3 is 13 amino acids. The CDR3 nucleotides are TGTGCCAGCAGCGGCAGAATAAACACTGAAGCTTTCTTT. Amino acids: CASSGRINTEAFF.

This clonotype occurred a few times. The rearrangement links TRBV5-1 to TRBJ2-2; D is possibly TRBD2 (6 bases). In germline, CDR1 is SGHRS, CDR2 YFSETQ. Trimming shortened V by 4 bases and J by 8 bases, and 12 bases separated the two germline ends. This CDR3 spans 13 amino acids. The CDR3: CASSPGETGELFF. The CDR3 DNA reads TGCGCCAGCAGCCCGGGGGAGACGGGGGAGCTGTTTTTT.

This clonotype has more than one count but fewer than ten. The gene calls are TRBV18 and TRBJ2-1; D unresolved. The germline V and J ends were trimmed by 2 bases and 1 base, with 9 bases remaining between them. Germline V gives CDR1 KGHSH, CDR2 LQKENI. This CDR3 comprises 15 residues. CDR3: CASSPDGFSYNEQFF. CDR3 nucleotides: TGTGCCAGCTCACCAGACGGATTTTCCTACAATGAGCAGTTCTTC.

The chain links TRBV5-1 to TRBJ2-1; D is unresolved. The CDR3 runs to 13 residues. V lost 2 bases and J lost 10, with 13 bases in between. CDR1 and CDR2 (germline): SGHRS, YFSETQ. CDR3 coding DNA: TGCGCCAGCAGCTTCGGAGAGGCCGGGGAGCAGTTCTTC. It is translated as CASSFGEAGEQFF.

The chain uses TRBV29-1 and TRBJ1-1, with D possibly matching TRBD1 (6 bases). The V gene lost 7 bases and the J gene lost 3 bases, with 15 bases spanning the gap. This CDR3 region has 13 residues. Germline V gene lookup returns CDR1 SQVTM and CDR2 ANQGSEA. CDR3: CSAARAGDTEAFF. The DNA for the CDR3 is TGCAGCGCCGCGAGGGCAGGGGACACTGAAGCTTTCTTT.

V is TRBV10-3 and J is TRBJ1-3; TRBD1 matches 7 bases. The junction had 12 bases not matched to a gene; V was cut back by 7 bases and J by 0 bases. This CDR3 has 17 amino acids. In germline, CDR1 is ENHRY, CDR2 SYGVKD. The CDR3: CAITEWDSHYSGNTIYF. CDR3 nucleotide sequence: TGTGCCATCACCGAATGGGACAGCCACTACTCTGGAAACACCATATATTTT.

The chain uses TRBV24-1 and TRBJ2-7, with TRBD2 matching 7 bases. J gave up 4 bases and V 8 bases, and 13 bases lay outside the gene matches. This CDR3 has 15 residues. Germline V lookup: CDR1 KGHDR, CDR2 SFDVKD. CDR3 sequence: CATNSCGEGRYEQYV. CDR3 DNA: TGTGCCACCAACTCCTGCGGGGAGGGCCGATACGAGCAGTACGTC.

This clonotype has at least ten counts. The CDR3 nucleotides are TGCAGCGTTGAAGATCCAAACAGACCGAATGAAAAACTGTTTTTT. Translation: CSVEDPNRPNEKLFF. This chain connects TRBV29-1 to TRBJ1-4; D remains unclear. The length of the CDR3 is 15 residues. Germline V CDR1 and CDR2: SQVTM, ANQGSEA. The V end was cut by 0 bases, the J end by 5 bases, with 13 bases between.

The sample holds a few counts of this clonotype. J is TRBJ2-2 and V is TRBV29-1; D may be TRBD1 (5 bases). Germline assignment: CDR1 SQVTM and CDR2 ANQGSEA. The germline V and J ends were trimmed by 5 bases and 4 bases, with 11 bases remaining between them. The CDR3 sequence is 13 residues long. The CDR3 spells CSVSRVATGELFF. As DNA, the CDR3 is TGCAGCGTTAGCAGGGTAGCCACCGGGGAGCTGTTTTTT.

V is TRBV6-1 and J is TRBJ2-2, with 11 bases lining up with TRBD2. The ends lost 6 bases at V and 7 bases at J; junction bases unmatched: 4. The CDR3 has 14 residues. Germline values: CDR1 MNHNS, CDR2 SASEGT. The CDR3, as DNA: TGTGCCAGCAGGATTAGCGGGAGGGTCGGGGAGCTGTTTTTT. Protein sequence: CASRISGRVGELFF.

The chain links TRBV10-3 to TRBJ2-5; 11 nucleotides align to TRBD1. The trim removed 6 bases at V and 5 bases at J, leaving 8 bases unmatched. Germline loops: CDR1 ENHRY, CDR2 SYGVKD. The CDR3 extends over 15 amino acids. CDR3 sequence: CAISRDRGISETQYF. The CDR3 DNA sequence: TGTGCCATCAGCCGGGACAGGGGGATTTCGGAGACCCAGTACTTC.

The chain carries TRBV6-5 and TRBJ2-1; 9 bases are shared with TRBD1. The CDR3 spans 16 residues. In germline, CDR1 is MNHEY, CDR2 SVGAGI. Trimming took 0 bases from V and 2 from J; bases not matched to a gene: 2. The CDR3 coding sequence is TGTGCCAGCAGTTACTCGAACAGGGGGCCCTACAATGAGCAGTTCTTC. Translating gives CASSYSNRGPYNEQFF.

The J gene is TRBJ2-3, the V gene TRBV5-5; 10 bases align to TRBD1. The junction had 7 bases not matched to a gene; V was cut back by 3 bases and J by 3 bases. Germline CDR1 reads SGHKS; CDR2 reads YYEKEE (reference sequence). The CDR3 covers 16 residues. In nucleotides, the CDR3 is TGTGCCAGCAGCTCGGGTGGACAGGGGGGAACAGATACGCAGTATTTT. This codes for CASSSGGQGGTDTQYF. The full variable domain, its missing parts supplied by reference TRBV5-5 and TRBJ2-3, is DAGVTQSPTHLIKTRGQQVTLRCSPISGHKSVSWYQQVLGQGPQFIFQYYEKEERGRGNFPDRFSARQFPNYSSELNVNALLLGDSALYLCASSSGGQGGTDTQYFGPGTRLTVL.

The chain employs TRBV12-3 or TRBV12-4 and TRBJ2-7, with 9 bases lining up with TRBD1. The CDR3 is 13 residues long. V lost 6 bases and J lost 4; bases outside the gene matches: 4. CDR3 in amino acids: CASSRDRAYEQYV. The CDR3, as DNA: TGTGCCAGCAGCCGGGACAGGGCTTACGAGCAGTACGTC.

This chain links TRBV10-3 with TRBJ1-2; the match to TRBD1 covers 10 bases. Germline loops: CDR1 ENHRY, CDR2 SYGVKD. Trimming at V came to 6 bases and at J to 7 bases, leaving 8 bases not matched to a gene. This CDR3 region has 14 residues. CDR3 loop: CAIRPGQGFAGYTF. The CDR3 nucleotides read TGTGCCATCAGACCGGGACAGGGGTTCGCTGGCTACACCTTC.

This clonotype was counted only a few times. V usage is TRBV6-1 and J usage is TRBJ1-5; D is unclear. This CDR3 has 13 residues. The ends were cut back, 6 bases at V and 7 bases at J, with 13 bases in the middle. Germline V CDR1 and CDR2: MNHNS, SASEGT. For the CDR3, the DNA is TGTGCCAGCAGCAAGGAGACCGGCCAGCCCCAGCATTTT. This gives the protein CASSKETGQPQHF.

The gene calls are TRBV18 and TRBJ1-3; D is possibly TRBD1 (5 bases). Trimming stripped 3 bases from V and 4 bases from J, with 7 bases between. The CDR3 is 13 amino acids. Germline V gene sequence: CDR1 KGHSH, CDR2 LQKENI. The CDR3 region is CASSPWDGNTIYF. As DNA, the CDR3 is TGTGCCAGCTCACCCTGGGACGGAAACACCATATATTTT.

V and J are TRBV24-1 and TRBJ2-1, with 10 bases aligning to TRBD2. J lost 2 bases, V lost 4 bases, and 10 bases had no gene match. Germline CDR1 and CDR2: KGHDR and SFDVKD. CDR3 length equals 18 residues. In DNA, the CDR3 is TGTGCCACCAGTGACCCGAGAGCGGGAGGGCGGACCTACAATGAGCAGTTCTTC. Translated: CATSDPRAGGRTYNEQFF.

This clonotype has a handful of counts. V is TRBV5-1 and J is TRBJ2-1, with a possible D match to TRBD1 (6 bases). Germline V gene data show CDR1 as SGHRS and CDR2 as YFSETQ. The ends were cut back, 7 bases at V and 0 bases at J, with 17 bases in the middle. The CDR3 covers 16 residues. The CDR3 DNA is TGCGCCAGCTCCCAACAGGGAAGCGGCTCCTACAATGAGCAGTTCTTC. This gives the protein CASSQQGSGSYNEQFF.

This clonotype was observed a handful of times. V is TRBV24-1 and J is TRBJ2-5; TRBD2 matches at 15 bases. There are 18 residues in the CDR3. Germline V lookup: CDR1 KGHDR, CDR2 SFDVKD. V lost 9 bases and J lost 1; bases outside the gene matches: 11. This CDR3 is CATSDPGLAGGSQETQYF. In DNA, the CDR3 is TGTGCCACCTCCGATCCGGGACTAGCGGGAGGTTCCCAAGAGACCCAGTACTTC.

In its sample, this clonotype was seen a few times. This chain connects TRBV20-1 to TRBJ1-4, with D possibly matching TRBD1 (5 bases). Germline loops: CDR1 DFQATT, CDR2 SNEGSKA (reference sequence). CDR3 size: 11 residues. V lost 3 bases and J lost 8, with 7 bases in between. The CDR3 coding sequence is TGCAGTGCTAGTCGGGGGGAAAAACTGTTTTTT. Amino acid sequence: CSASRGEKLFF.

This CDR3 reads CASSPTLAGVHTGELFF. In nucleotides, the CDR3 is TGTGCCAGCAGCCCTACATTAGCGGGAGTGCACACCGGGGAGCTGTTTTTT. The chain has TRBV11-1 and TRBJ2-2; 9 bases are shared with TRBD2. J lost 3 bases, V lost 5 bases, and 10 bases had no gene match. The CDR3 totals 17 residues. The germline CDR1 and CDR2 sequences are SGHAT and FQDESV (reference sequence).